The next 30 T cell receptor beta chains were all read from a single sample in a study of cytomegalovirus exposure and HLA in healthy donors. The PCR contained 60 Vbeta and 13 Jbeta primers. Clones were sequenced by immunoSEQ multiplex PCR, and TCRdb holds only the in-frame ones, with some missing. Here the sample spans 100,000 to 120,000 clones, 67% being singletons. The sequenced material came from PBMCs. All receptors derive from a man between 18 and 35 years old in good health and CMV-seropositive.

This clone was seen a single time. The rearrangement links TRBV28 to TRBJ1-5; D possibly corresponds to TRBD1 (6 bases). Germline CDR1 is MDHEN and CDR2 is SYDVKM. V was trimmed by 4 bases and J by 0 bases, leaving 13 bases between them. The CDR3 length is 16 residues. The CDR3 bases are TGTGCCAGCAGTTCGCGAGGGGGAGTTAGCAATCAGCCCCAGCATTTT. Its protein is CASSSRGGVSNQPQHF.

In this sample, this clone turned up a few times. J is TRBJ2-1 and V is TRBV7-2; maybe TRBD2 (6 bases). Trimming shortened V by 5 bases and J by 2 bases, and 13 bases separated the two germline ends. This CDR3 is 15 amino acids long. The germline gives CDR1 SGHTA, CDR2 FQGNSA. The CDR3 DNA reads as TGTGCCAGCAGCACGGGACTTCCCGCCTACAATGAGCAGTTCTTC. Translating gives CASSTGLPAYNEQFF.

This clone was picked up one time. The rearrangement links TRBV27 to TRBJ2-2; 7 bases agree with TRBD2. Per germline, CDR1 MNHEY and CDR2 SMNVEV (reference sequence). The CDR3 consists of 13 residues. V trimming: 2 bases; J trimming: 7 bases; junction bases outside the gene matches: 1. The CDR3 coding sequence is TGTGCCAGCAGTTTAGGCGGGGGCGGGGAGCTGTTTTTT. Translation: CASSLGGGGELFF.

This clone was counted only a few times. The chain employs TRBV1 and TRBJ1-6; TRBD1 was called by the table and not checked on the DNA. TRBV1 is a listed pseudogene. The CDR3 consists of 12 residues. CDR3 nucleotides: TGCACCAGCAGCTACAGGGATTCACCCCTCCACTTT. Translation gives CTSSYRDSPLHF.

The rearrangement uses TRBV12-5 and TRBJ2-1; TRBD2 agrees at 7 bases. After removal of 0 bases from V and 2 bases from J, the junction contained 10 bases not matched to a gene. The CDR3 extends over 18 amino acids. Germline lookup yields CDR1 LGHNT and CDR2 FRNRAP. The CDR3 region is CASGLVSPGGGTYNEQFF. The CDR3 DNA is TGTGCTAGTGGTTTGGTAAGTCCTGGCGGGGGTACCTACAATGAGCAGTTCTTC.

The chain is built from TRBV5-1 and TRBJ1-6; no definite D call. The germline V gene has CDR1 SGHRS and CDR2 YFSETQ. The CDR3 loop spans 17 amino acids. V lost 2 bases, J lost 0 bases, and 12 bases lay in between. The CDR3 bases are TGCGCCAGCAGCTTTACACCCAGAAGCTCCTATAATTCACCCCTCCACTTT. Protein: CASSFTPRSSYNSPLHF.

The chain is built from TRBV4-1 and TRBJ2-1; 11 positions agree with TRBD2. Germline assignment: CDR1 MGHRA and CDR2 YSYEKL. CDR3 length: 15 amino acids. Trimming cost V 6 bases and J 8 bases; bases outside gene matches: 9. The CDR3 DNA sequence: TGCGCCAGCAGGAGAGCCGGGACTAGCGGCCATGAGCAGTTCTTC. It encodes CASRRAGTSGHEQFF.

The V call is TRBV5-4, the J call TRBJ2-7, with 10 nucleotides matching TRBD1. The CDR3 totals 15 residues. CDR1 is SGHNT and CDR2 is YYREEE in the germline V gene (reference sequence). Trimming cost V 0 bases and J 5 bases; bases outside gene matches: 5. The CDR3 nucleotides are TGTGCCAGCAGCTTGGGACAGGGGGCAAGGGACGAGCAGTACTTC. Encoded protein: CASSLGQGARDEQYF. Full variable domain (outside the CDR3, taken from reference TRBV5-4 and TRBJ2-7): ETGVTQSPTHLIKTRGQQVTLRCSSQSGHNTVSWYQQALGQGPQFIFQYYREEENGRGNFPPRFSGLQFPNYSSELNVNALELDDSALYLCASSLGQGARDEQYFGPGTRLTVT.

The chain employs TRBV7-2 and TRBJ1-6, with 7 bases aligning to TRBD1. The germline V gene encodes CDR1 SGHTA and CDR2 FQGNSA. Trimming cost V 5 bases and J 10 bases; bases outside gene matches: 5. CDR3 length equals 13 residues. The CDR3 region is CASSQDRASPLHF. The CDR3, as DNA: TGTGCCAGCAGCCAAGACAGGGCATCACCCCTCCACTTT.

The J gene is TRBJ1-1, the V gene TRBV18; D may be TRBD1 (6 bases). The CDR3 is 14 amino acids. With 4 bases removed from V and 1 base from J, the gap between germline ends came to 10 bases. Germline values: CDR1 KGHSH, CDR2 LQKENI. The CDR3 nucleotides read TGTGCCAGCTCACTCCAGACAGGGAACACTGAAGCTTTCTTT. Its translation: CASSLQTGNTEAFF.

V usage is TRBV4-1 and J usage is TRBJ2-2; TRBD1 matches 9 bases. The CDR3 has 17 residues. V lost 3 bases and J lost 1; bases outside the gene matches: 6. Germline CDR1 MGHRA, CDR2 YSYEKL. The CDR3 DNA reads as TGCGCCAGCAGCCAGGATCACAGGGGGCGGAACACCGGGGAGCTGTTTTTT. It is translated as CASSQDHRGRNTGELFF.

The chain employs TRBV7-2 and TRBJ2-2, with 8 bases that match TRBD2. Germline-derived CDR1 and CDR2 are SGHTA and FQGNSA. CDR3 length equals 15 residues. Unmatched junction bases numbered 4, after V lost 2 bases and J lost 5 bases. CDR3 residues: CASSLSGGGTGELFF. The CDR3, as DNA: TGTGCCAGCAGCTTATCTGGCGGGGGGACCGGGGAGCTGTTTTTT.

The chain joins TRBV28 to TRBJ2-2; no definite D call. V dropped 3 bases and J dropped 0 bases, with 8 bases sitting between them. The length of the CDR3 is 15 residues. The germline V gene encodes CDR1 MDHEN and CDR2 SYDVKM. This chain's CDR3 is CASSFSGANTGELFF. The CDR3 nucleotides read TGTGCCAGCAGTTTCTCCGGTGCGAACACCGGGGAGCTGTTTTTT.

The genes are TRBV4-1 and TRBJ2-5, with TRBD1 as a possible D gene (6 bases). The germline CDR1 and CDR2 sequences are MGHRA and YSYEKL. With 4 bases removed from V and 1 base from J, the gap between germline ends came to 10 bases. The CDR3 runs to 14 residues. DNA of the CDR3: TGCGCCAGCAGCCCCCGGACAGTCCAAGAGACCCAGTACTTC. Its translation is CASSPRTVQETQYF.

The CDR3 here is CASTLSGGDGYEQYF. CDR3 bases: TGTGCCAGCACTCTCTCAGGCGGGGACGGGTACGAGCAGTACTTC. The J gene is TRBJ2-7, the V gene TRBV2; D perhaps matches TRBD2 (6 bases). The germline gives CDR1 SNHLY, CDR2 FYNNEI. This CDR3 has 15 amino acids. V shed 7 bases and J shed 4 bases, with 20 bases lying between them.

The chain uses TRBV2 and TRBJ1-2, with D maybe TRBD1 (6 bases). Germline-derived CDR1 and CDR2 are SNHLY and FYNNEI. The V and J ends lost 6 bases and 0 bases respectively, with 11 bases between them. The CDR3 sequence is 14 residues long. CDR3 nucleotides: TGTGCCAGCAGCCCACAGGGAGCTAACTATGGCTACACCTTC. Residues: CASSPQGANYGYTF.

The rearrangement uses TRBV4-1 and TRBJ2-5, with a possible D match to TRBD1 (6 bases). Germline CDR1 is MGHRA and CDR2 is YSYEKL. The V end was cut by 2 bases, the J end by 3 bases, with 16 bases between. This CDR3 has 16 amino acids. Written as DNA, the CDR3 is TGCGCCAGCAGCCAATATGCAGTTAGGGGGAAAGAGACCCAGTACTTC. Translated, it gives CASSQYAVRGKETQYF.

CDR3 coding DNA: TGTGCCAGCAGTACCCCACCTCACAAAGCTTTCTTT. Translating it yields CASSTPPHKAFF. The chain links TRBV28 to TRBJ1-1; no clear D gene. V was trimmed by 5 bases and J by 9 bases, leaving 13 bases between them. Germline V gene sequence: CDR1 MDHEN, CDR2 SYDVKM. The CDR3 consists of 12 residues.

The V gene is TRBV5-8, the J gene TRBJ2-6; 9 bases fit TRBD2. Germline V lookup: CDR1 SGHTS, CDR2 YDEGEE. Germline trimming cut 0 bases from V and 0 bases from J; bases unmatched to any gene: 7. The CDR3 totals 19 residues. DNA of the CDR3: TGTGCCAGCAGCTTGGCCGTATTAGCGGGGGACTCTGGGGCCAACGTCCTGACTTTC. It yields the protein CASSLAVLAGDSGANVLTF. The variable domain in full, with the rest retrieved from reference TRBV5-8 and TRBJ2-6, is EAGVTQSPTHLIKTRGQQATLRCSPISGHTSVYWYQQALGLGLQFLLWYDEGEERNRGNFPPRFSGRQFPNYSSELNVNALELEDSALYLCASSLAVLAGDSGANVLTFGAGSRLTVL.

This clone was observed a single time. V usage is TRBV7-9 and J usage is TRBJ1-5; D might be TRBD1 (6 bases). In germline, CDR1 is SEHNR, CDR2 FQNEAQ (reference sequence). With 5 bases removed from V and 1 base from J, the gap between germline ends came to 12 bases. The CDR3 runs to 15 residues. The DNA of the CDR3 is TGTGCCAGCAGCGGGGGCCTGGGGAGCAATCAGCCCCAGCATTTT. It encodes CASSGGLGSNQPQHF.

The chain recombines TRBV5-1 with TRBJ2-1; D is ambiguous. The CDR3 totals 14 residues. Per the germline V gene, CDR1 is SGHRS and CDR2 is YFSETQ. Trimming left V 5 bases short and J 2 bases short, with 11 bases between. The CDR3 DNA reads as TGCGCCAGCAGAAACGGGTCCACCTACAATGAGCAGTTCTTC. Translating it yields CASRNGSTYNEQFF.

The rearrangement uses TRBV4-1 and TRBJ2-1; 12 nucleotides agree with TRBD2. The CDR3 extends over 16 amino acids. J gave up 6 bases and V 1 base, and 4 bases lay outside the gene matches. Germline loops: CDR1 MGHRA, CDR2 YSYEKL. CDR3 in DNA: TGCGCCAGCAGCCAAGGGCTAGCGGGGGGGCCCAATGAGCAGTTCTTC. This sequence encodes CASSQGLAGGPNEQFF.

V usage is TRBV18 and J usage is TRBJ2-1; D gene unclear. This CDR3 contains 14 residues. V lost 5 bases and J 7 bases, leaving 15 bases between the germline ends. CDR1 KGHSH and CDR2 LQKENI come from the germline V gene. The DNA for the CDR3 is TGTGCCAGCTCATTTCAGCCGGGTAGGAATGAGCAGTTCTTC. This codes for CASSFQPGRNEQFF.

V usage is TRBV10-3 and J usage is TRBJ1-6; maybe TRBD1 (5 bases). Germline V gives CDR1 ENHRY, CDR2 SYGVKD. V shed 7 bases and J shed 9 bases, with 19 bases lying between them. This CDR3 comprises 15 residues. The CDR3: CAIKGSRVGSSPLHF. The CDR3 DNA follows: TGTGCCATCAAAGGGTCCAGGGTTGGCAGTTCACCCCTCCACTTT.

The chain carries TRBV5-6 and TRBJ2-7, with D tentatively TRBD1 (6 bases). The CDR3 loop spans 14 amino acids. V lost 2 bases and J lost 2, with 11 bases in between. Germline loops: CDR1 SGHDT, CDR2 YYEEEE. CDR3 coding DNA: TGTGCCAGCAGCTTCGGGCAGGGGACCTACGAGCAGTACTTC. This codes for CASSFGQGTYEQYF.

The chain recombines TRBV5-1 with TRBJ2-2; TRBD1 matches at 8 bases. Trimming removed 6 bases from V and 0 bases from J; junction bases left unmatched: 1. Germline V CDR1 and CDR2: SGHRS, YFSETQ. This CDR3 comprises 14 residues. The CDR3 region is CASKGQANTGELFF. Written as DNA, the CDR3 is TGCGCCAGCAAGGGACAGGCGAACACCGGGGAGCTGTTTTTT.

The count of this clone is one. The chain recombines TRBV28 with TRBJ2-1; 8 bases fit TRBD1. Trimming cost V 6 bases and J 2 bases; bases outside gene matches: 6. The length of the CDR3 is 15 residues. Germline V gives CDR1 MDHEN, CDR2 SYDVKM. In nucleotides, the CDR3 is TGTGCCAGCAGCCGACAGGGGCCCGCCTACAATGAGCAGTTCTTC. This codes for CASSRQGPAYNEQFF.

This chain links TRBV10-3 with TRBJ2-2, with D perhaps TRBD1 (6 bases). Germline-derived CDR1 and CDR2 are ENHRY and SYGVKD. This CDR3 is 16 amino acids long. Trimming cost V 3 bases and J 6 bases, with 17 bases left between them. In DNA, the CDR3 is TGTGCCATCAGTGACCCAACACTCAGGGGCTCCGGGGAGCTGTTTTTT. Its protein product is CAISDPTLRGSGELFF.

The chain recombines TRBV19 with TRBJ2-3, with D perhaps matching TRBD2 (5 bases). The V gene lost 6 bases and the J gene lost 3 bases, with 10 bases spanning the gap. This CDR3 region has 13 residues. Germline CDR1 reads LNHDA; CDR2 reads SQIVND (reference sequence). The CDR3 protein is CASRDWTTDTQYF. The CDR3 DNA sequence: TGTGCCAGTAGAGACTGGACTACAGATACGCAGTATTTT.

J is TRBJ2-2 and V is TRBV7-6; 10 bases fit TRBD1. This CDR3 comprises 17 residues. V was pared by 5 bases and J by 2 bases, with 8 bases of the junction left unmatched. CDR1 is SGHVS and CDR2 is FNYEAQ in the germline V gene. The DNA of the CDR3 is TGTGCCAGCAGCGGGGACAGGGGCCGCCCCAACACCGGGGAGCTGTTTTTT. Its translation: CASSGDRGRPNTGELFF.